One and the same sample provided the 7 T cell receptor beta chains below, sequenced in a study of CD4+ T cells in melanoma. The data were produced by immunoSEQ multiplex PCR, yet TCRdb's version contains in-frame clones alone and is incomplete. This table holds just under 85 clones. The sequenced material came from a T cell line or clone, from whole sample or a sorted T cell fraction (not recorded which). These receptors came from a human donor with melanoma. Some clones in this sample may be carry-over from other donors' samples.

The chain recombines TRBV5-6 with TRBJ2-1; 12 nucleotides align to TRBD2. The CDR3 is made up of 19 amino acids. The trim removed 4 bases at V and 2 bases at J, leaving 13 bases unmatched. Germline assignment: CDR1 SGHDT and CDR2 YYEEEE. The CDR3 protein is CASSPGRATSGRTYNEQFF. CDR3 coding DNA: TGTGCCAGCAGCCCAGGGCGGGCCACTAGCGGGAGGACCTACAATGAGCAGTTCTTC.

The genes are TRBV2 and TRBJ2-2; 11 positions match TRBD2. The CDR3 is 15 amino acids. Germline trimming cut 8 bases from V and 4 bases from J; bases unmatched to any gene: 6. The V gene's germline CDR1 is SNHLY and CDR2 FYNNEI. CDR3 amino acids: CASQTGTSGTGELFF. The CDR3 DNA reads TGTGCCAGCCAAACCGGGACTAGCGGCACCGGGGAGCTGTTTTTT.

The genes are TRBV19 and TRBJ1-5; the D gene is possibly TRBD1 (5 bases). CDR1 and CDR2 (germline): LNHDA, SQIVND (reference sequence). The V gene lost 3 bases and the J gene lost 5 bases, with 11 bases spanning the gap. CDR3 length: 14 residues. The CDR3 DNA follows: TGTGCCAGTAGTATGGGGCAACAGGATCAGCCCCAGCATTTT. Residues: CASSMGQQDQPQHF.

The CDR3 DNA is TGTGCCAGCAGCCAAGATACAGGTCGGGACTATGGCTACACCTTC. Its protein product is CASSQDTGRDYGYTF. The chain recombines TRBV4-2 with TRBJ1-2; D is perhaps TRBD1 (5 bases). The CDR3 runs 15 residues. Trimming left V 0 bases short and J 3 bases short, with 11 bases between. Per germline, CDR1 LGHNA and CDR2 YNFKEQ.

CDR3 residues: CASSWGAGQHSGNTIYF. As DNA, the CDR3 is TGTGCCAGCAGCTGGGGGGCAGGACAGCACTCTGGAAACACCATATATTTT. V and J are TRBV11-2 and TRBJ1-3; a weak D match, TRBD1 (6 bases). The ends were cut back, 4 bases at V and 0 bases at J, with 16 bases in the middle. From germline, CDR1 is SGHAT and CDR2 FQNNGV. The CDR3 extends over 17 amino acids. Full variable domain (missing parts from reference TRBV11-2 and TRBJ1-3): EAGVAQSPRYKIIEKRQSVAFWCNPISGHATLYWYQQILGQGPKLLIQFQNNGVVDDSQLPKDRFSAERLKGVDSTLKIQPAKLEDSAVYLCASSWGAGQHSGNTIYFGEGSWLTVV.

The CDR3 loop reads CASSTRGNNQPQHF. The CDR3 DNA is TGTGCCAGCTCTACCAGGGGCAACAATCAGCCCCAGCATTTT. The V gene is TRBV18, the J gene TRBJ1-5; D is perhaps TRBD1 (6 bases). Trimming cost V 6 bases and J 3 bases, with 12 bases left between them. Germline assignment: CDR1 KGHSH and CDR2 LQKENI. The length of the CDR3 is 14 residues.

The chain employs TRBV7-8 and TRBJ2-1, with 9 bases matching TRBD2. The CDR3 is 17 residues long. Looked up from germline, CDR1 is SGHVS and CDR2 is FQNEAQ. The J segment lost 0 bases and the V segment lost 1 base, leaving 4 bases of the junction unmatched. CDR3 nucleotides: TGTGCCAGCAGCTTAGTGACTAGCGGCCTCTCCTACAATGAGCAGTTCTTC. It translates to CASSLVTSGLSYNEQFF.